This T cell receptor (beta chain) stems from a study of blood T cell repertoires in COVID-19. CDR1 and CDR2 (germline): MDHEN, SYDVKM. This CDR3 region has 15 residues. V lost 2 bases and J lost 0, with 11 bases in between. How the authors handled the data: Reference gene primer amplification yielded estimated nucleated cell counts. Produced via immunoSEQ multiplex PCR; TCRdb's table is partial and in-frame only. From that table come the V and J calls and clone size; the DNA was used to work out D and trimming. The sample holds 80,000 to 100,000 clones, 74% seen once. The receptor was derived from a man between 65 and 85 years old with COVID-19, enrolled during active disease. Sample: peripheral blood. V and J are TRBV28 and TRBJ2-7, with a tentative D call TRBD2 (6 bases). Here the CDR3 DNA reads TGTGCCAGCAGTTTAGTGGGAGGCGTCTCCTACGAGCAGTACTTC. Its translation is CASSLVGGVSYEQYF.